This T cell receptor (beta chain) was found in a study of blood T cell repertoires in COVID-19. Study-wide background: PBMCs, B-cell-depleted T cells, or T cells were the source of the cDNA or gDNA that made up the material.

Seattle patients were enrolled during active infection and followed longitudinally. The CDR3 length is 18 residues. The germline CDR1 and CDR2 sequences are LGHDT and YNNKEL (reference sequence). V gave up 0 bases and J gave up 1 base; unmatched junction bases: 10. Study processing details: Amplifying reference gene primers gave estimates of nucleated cell counts. TCRdb keeps only in-frame clones here, not all; method: immunoSEQ multiplex PCR. V and J calls and clone size come straight from that table; D and trimming were deduced from the DNA. The sample carries around 94,000 clones, over 85% recorded once.

V is TRBV3-1 (or the pseudogene TRBV3-2) and J is TRBJ2-3; TRBD1 agrees at 7 bases. This sequence originates from a woman in her fifties or sixties with COVID-19, enrolled during active disease. The sample was peripheral blood. The CDR3 sequence: CASSQDRGFGTGTDTQYF. The CDR3 nucleotides read TGTGCCAGCAGCCAAGACAGGGGGTTCGGTACTGGCACAGATACGCAGTATTTT.